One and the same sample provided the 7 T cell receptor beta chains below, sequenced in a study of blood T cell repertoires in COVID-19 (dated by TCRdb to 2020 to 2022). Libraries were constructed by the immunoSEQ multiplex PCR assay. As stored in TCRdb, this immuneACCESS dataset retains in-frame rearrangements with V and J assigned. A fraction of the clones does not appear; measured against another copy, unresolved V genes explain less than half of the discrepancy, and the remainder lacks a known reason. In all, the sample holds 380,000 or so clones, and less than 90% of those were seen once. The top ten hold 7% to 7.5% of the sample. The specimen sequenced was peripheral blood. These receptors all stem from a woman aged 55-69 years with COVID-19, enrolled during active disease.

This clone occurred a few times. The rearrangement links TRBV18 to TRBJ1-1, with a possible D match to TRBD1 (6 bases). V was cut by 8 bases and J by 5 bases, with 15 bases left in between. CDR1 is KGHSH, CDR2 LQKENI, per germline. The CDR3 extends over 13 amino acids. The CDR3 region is CASTTGFRTEAFF. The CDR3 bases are TGTGCCAGCACCACAGGGTTTAGGACTGAAGCTTTCTTT.

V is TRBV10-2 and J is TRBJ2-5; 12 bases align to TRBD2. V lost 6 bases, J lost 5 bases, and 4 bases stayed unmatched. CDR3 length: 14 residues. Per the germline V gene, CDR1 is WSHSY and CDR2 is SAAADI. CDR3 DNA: TGCGCCAGCAGAACTAGCGGGGGGAAGGAGACCCAGTACTTC. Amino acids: CASRTSGGKETQYF.

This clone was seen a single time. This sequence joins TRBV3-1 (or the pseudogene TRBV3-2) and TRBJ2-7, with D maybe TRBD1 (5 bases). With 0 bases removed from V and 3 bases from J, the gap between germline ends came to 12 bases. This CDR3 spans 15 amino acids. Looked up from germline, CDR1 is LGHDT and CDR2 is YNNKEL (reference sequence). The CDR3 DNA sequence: TGTGCCAGCAGCCAAGAAAGCAGGGCCGTCTACGAGCAGTACTTC. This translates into CASSQESRAVYEQYF.

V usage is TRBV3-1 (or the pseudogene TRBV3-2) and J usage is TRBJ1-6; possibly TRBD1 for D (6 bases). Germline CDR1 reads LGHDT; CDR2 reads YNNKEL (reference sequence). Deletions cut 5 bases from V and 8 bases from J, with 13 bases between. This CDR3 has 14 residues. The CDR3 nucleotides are TGTGCCAGCAGCTATGGACAGTTTGATTCACCCCTCCACTTT. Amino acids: CASSYGQFDSPLHF.

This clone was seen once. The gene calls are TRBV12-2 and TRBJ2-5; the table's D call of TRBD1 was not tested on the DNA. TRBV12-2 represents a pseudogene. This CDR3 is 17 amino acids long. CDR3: CASRCSAPQAYQETQYF. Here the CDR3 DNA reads TGTGCAAGTCGCTGTTCGGCCCCCCAGGCGTACCAAGAGACCCAGTACTTC.

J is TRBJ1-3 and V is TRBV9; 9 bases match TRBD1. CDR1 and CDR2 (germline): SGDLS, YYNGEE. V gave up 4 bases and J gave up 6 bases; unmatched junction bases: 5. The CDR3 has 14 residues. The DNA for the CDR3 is TGTGCCAGCAGCTCCCGACAGGGGGAAAACACCATATATTTT. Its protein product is CASSSRQGENTIYF.

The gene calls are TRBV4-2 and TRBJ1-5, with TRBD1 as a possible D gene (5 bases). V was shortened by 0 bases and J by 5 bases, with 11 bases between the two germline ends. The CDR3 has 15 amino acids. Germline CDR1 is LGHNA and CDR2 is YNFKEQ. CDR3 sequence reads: CASSQDLGAYQPQHF. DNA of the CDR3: TGTGCCAGCAGCCAAGATCTAGGGGCGTATCAGCCCCAGCATTTT.